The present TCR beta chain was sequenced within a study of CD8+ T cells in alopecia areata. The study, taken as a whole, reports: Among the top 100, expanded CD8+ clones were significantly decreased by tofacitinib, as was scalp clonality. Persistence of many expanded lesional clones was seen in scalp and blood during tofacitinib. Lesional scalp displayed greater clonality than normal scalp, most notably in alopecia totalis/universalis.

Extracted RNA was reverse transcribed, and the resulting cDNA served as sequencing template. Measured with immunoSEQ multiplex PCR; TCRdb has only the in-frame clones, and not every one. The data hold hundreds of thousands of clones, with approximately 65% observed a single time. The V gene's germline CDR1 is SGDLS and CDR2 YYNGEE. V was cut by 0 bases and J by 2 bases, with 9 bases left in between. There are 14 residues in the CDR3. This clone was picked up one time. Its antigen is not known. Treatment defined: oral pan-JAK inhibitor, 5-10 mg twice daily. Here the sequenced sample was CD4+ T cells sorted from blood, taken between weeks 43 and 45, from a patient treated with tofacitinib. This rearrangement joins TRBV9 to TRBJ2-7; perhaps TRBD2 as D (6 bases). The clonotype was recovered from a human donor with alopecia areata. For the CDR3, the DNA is TGTGCCAGCAGCGTAGGTGGCGGGACCTACGAGCAGTACTTC. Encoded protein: CASSVGGGTYEQYF.